This T cell receptor (beta chain) comes out of a study of T cells in Graves' hyperthyroidism and ophthalmopathy. Study-wide findings and caveats: Blood also held most thyroid clonotypes expanded beyond 0.001.

This clonotype was recorded at least ten times. Its matching antigen is unknown. What was amplified from RNA transcripts were TCR beta CDR3 regions. A set of HTBI primers served as the primers for a first-round RT-PCR of the TCR CDR3. TCRdb itself ran the multiplex PCR reads through MiXCR, one entry per CDR3 protein. The sample has about 700,000 distinct CDR3 sequences, less than 15% seen once. Every diagnosis used clinical symptoms, serum thyroxine and TRAb, thyroid ultrasound and orbital computed tomography. An approximately 9.4 ml volume of fresh peripheral blood provided the PBMCs. V lost 8 bases and J lost 4, with 10 bases in between. CDR1 is SGHVS, CDR2 FQNEAQ, per germline. The CDR3 consists of 12 residues.

The chain recombines TRBV7-8 with TRBJ2-3; D not resolved. Sequencing was carried out using blood. This TCR came from a woman younger than 35 with Graves' hyperthyroidism. CDR3 nucleotides: TGTGCCAGCCGGAATTTCGCAGATACGCAGTATTTT. Encoded protein: CASRNFADTQYF.